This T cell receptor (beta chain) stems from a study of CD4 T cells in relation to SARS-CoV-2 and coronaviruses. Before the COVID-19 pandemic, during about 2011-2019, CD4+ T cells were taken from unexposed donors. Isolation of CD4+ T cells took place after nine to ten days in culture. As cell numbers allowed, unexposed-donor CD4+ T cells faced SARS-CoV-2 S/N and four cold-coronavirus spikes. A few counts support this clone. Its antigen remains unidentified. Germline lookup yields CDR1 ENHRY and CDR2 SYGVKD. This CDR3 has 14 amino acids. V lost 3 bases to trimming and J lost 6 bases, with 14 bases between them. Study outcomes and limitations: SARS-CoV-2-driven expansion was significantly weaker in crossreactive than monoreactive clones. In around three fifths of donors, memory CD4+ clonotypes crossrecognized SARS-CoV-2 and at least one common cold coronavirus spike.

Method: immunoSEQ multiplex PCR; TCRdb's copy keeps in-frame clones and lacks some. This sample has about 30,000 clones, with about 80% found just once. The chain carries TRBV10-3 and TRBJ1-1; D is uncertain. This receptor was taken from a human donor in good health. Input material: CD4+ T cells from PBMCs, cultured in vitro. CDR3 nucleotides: TGTGCCATCAGTGAAAGGGCCGGGGTAGCTGAAGCTTTCTTT. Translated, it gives CAISERAGVAEAFF.